This T cell receptor (beta chain) was captured in a study of T cell responses to AZD1222 COVID-19 vaccine. The count of this clone is one. Its matching antigen is unknown. The CDR3 runs 11 residues. The germline V gene encodes CDR1 SGHVS and CDR2 FQNEAQ. V lost 6 bases to trimming and J lost 6 bases, with 9 bases between them. Study results and caveats: Clonal diversity may have been underestimated, and the donors were mostly white British, with more females than males.

The assay was immunoSEQ multiplex PCR, and TCRdb's table has in-frame clones only and misses some. The data show over 50,000 clones, about four fifths seen once. The starting material was peripheral blood, obtained 28 days after the second AZD1222 dose. The rearrangement joins TRBV7-8 to TRBJ2-7; D gene uncertain. This TCR derives from an adult who received the AZD1222 COVID-19 vaccine. The CDR3 region is CASSTKREQYF. The CDR3, as DNA: TGTGCCAGCAGTACGAAGCGCGAGCAGTACTTC.